These T cell receptor beta chains were read from a single sample in a study of radiation and T cells in renal cell carcinoma. This table comes from immunoSEQ multiplex PCR, and its TCRdb copy is limited to in-frame clones, with some not included. The sample has approximately 31,000 clones, roughly 80% seen once; the top ten hold 25% to 40%. The specimen comprised blood, sampled from a patient whose treatment included radiotherapy and nephrectomy. The receptors derive from a man aged 60 to 69 with renal cell carcinoma. Both conserved end residues are part of each CDR3. The order of the fields is clone size, V gene, J gene, D gene, CDR3 DNA, CDR3 protein. D genes are given only for firm matches. The size entry is marked missing in some rows and otherwise reads once, few, many or a size class.

>.|TRBV6-4|TRBJ1-1|.
TGTGCCAGCAGCCCAGGGTTCTCGAACACTGAAGCTTTCTTT
CASSPGFSNTEAFF
>.|TRBV5-1|TRBJ1-1|.
TGCGCCAGCAGCCCTCCCTGGGGTAGGACTGAAGCTTTCTTT
CASSPPWGRTEAFF
>.|TRBV5-1|TRBJ2-3|.
TGCGCCAGCAGCCCAGGGGTAATCACAGATACGCAGTATTTT
CASSPGVITDTQYF
>.|TRBV5-4|TRBJ2-2|.
TGTGCCAGCAGCGCCCCCAGGGAGGCTCGGGCCGGGGAGCTGTTTTTT
CASSAPREARAGELFF
>.|TRBV12-5|TRBJ1-3|.
TGTGCTAGTGGTTTGTCCCTGACATTCTCTGGAAACACCATATATTTT
CASGLSLTFSGNTIYF
>.|TRBV11-3|TRBJ2-1|TRBD2
TGTGCCAGCAGCCGAGGGGCGGGAGAAATGTTTAATGAGCAGTTCTTC
CASSRGAGEMFNEQFF
>.|TRBV7-3|TRBJ2-1|TRBD2
TGTGCCAGCACCCCTCAGGGCGGGTTAGCGGGAACCAATGAGCAGTTCTTC
CASTPQGGLAGTNEQFF
>.|TRBV5-1|TRBJ2-2|.
TGCGCCAGCAGCTTAGCAACTCAGGGTCCCGGGGAGCTGTTTTTT
CASSLATQGPGELFF
>.|TRBV29-1|TRBJ2-3|TRBD1
TGCAGCGTTGGGGACAGCCGCACAGATACGCAGTATTTT
CSVGDSRTDTQYF
>.|TRBV7-2|TRBJ2-7|.
TGTGCCAGCAGCTTCCGGGCCGGAACCCGCAGCTCCTACGAGCAGTACTTC
CASSFRAGTRSSYEQYF
>.|TRBV7-2|TRBJ2-7|.
TGTGCCAGCAGCTTTATCGGGGGATACTCCTACGAGCAGTACTTC
CASSFIGGYSYEQYF
>.|TRBV7-9|TRBJ2-7|.
TGTGCCAGCAGCCCCCCGGTCGGGGGCGAGCAGTACTTC
CASSPPVGGEQYF
>.|TRBV6-1|TRBJ1-1|.
TGTGCCAGCAGTGAAGCGAAACCCAGGGACACTGAAGCTTTCTTT
CASSEAKPRDTEAFF
>.|TRBV5-4|TRBJ2-1|TRBD2
TGTGCCAGCAGCCAACCGGGACTAGCGGACAATGAGCAGTTCTTC
CASSQPGLADNEQFF
>.|TRBV7-3|TRBJ1-2|.
TGTGCCAGCAGCTTCTCGACCCTGGGGGGCTACACCTTC
CASSFSTLGGYTF
>few|TRBV6-1|TRBJ2-1|.
TGTGCCAGCAGTCGGTTGAGCGGTACCAATGAGCAGTTCTTC
CASSRLSGTNEQFF
>.|TRBV19|TRBJ2-1|TRBD1
TGTGCCAGTTCGGGACAGCTAGACAATGAGCAGTTCTTC
CASSGQLDNEQFF
>.|TRBV6-5|TRBJ1-5|.
TGTGCCAGCAGAGGAAGCTTTAATAGCAATCAGCCCCAGCATTTT
CASRGSFNSNQPQHF
>.|TRBV30|TRBJ2-3|.
TGTGCCTGGAGACTAGGGGGGGTTGCGGCGGATACGCAGTATTTT
CAWRLGGVAADTQYF
>.|TRBV30|TRBJ1-6|TRBD1
TGTGCCTGGAGTATCGCAGGGGGCTCCTATAATTCACCCCTCCACTTT
CAWSIAGGSYNSPLHF
>.|TRBV18|TRBJ2-1|TRBD2
TGTGCCAGCTCACCACGAACTAGACTAGCTCGGTACAATGAGCAGTTCTTC
CASSPRTRLARYNEQFF
>.|TRBV19|TRBJ2-1|TRBD1
TGTGCCAGTAGCCCTCACAGGGGAACGGGATTTAAGCAGTTCTTC
CASSPHRGTGFKQFF
>.|TRBV12-5|TRBJ2-3|TRBD1
TGTGCTAGTGGTAGGGACAGCCTGGATACGCAGTATTTT
CASGRDSLDTQYF
>.|TRBV2|TRBJ2-5|.
TGTGCCAGCAGAGCCCTCACAGGGAGGCAGACCCAGTACTTC
CASRALTGRQTQYF
>.|TRBV5-5|TRBJ1-4|.
TGTGCCAGCAGCCGAGGGGGGTTCGGGGAAAAACTGTTTTTT
CASSRGGFGEKLFF
>.|TRBV27|TRBJ1-5|.
TGTGCCAGCAGTTTATCCGGGAAGAATCAGCCCCAGCATTTT
CASSLSGKNQPQHF
>.|TRBV2|TRBJ1-2|.
TGTGCCAGCAGGGGGTCAGGGCTCTATGGCTACACCTTC
CASRGSGLYGYTF
>.|TRBV2|TRBJ2-5|.
TGTGCCAGCAACGGGGTGTTCCAAGAGACCCAGTACTTC
CASNGVFQETQYF
>.|TRBV18|TRBJ2-5|.
TGTGCCAGCTCCCGGGGTGGGGCTGATCAAGAGACCCAGTACTTC
CASSRGGADQETQYF
>.|TRBV27|TRBJ2-1|.
TGTGCCAGCATCCCCGGTAGGAACTACAATGAGCAGTTCTTC
CASIPGRNYNEQFF
>.|TRBV6-5|TRBJ1-1|.
TGTGCCAGCACCCGAGACAGGTTTACGGACACTGAAGCTTTCTTT
CASTRDRFTDTEAFF
>.|TRBV6-6|TRBJ2-1|TRBD2
TGTGCCAGCAGGCCTAGCGGGAGTCTCTACAATGAGCAGTTCTTC
CASRPSGSLYNEQFF
>.|TRBV7-2|TRBJ2-1|TRBD2
TGTGCCAGCAGCTCAAGACTTAGCGGGAGCTCCTACAATGAGCAGTTCTTC
CASSSRLSGSSYNEQFF
>few|TRBV7-9|TRBJ1-5|.
TGTGCCAGCAGTCGGGGCGGTGGCAATCAGCCCCAGCATTTT
CASSRGGGNQPQHF
>.|TRBV2|TRBJ2-1|TRBD2
TGTGCCAGCAGGGCGGGAACTAGCGGGAGGACACCCTACAATGAGCAGTTCTTC
CASRAGTSGRTPYNEQFF
>.|TRBV13|TRBJ2-5|TRBD1
TGTGCCAGCAGCAGACTCGGACAGGGAAGGGAGACCCAGTACTTC
CASSRLGQGRETQYF
>.|TRBV5-4|TRBJ2-7|TRBD2
TGTGCCAGCAGCTTTAGCGGGAGAGGGTACGAGCAGTACTTC
CASSFSGRGYEQYF
>once|TRBV5-4|TRBJ2-1|TRBD2
TGTGCCAGCAGCTCAAAGCGGGAGGGGTTCTACAATGAGCAGTTCTTC
CASSSKREGFYNEQFF
>.|TRBV10-3|TRBJ2-2|TRBD2
TGTGCCAGCAATCCCGGGACTAGAAACGGGGAGCTGTTTTTT
CASNPGTRNGELFF
>few|TRBV5-6|TRBJ1-5|.
TGTGCCAGCAGCTTGGAGAGTTATAGCAATCAGCCCCAGCATTTT
CASSLESYSNQPQHF
>once|TRBV18|TRBJ2-3|.
TGTGCCAGCTCACCGGGGTCTGGGGGACGCACAGATACGCAGTATTTT
CASSPGSGGRTDTQYF
>few|TRBV7-9|TRBJ1-1|.
TGTGCCAGCAGCTTAGGGGGCTGGACTGAAGCTTTCTTT
CASSLGGWTEAFF
>.|TRBV6-5|TRBJ2-2|.
TGTGCCAGCAGCCGACTAGAACACACCGGGGAGCTGTTTTTT
CASSRLEHTGELFF
>.|TRBV12-5|TRBJ2-1|.
TGTGCTAGTGGTTTGACTGTCGTCCGGGATGAGCAGTTCTTC
CASGLTVVRDEQFF